The rows below give T cell receptor beta chains drawn from one sample of a study of T cell repertoires in cytomegalovirus infection. Each CDR3 protein gets one entry after TCRdb re-called the reads with MiXCR. The table records some 350,000 distinct CDR3 sequences, under 35% of them present only once. No antigens are known for them. The sequencing here drew on cultured PBMCs, taken from culture after CMV antigen stimulation. The origin of the receptors is a human donor in good health (CMV status not recorded). Some clones in this sample may be carry-over from other donors' samples. CDR3s include the opening cysteine and the closing phenylalanine or tryptophan. Each record gives: J gene, clone size, V gene, D gene, CDR3 protein, CDR3 DNA. The D gene is left open where the match is weak. The size entry is marked missing in some rows and otherwise reads once, few, many or a size class.

TRBJ2-3 | few | TRBV14 | - | CASKIPGGPTTTDTQYF | TGTGCCAGTAAGATCCCAGGCGGGCCTACTACTACAGATACGCAGTATTTT
TRBJ2-6 | - | TRBV24-1 | - | CATSDPRGETSGLANVLTF | TGTGCCACCAGTGACCCAAGGGGGGAAACCTCGGGGTTGGCCAACGTCCTGACTTTC
TRBJ1-2 | few | TRBV6-6 | TRBD1 | CASSYGQGDYGYTF | TGTGCCAGCAGTTACGGACAGGGGGACTATGGCTACACCTTC
TRBJ2-3 | - | TRBV6-4 | - | CASSEEGPVINTDTQYF | TGTGCCAGCAGTGAGGAGGGACCCGTCATTAACACAGATACGCAGTATTTT
TRBJ2-3 | many | TRBV24-1 | TRBD1 | CATSDNRGTDTQYF | TGTGCCACCAGTGATAACAGGGGTACAGATACGCAGTATTTT
TRBJ2-1 | - | TRBV7-4 | - | CASSPGTSEQFF | TGTGCCAGCAGCCCGGGGACCAGTGAGCAGTTCTTC
TRBJ1-5 | - | TRBV20-1 | TRBD1 | CSARDSRQGGGGNQPQHF | TGCAGTGCTAGAGATAGTAGGCAGGGGGGAGGCGGCAATCAGCCCCAGCATTTT
TRBJ2-2 | few | TRBV6-1 | TRBD1 | CASSEWDRLVGELFF | TGTGCCAGCAGTGAATGGGACAGGCTGGTCGGGGAGCTGTTTTTT
TRBJ1-1 | few | TRBV6-1 | - | CASSGGLLNTEAFF | TGTGCCAGCAGTGGAGGCCTGCTTAACACTGAAGCTTTCTTT
TRBJ1-3 | - | TRBV2 | TRBD1 | CAGRQGDTIYF | TGTGCCGGGCGACAGGGGGACACCATATATTTT
TRBJ1-6 | - | TRBV28 | - | CAGGGGSSPLHF | TGTGCAGGCGGGGGTGGGAGTTCACCCCTCCACTTT
TRBJ2-1 | - | TRBV7-9 | - | CASSPPEGRNEQFF | TGTGCCAGCAGCCCCCCAGAGGGCCGGAATGAGCAGTTCTTC
TRBJ1-2 | - | TRBV25-1 | - | CASSEVNYGYTF | TGTGCCAGCAGTGAGGTTAACTATGGCTACACCTTC
TRBJ2-7 | - | TRBV6-1 | TRBD2 | CASSVGREQYF | TGTGCCAGCAGTGTCGGGAGGGAGCAGTACTTC
TRBJ2-7 | - | TRBV4-2 | TRBD1 | CASSQQGAITSHEQYF | TGTGCCAGCAGCCAACAGGGGGCCATCACTTCCCACGAGCAGTACTTC
TRBJ1-5 | - | TRBV28 | - | CASSLVRGADQPQHF | TGTGCCAGCAGTTTGGTCAGAGGTGCCGATCAGCCCCAGCATTTT
TRBJ1-4 | - | TRBV27 | - | CASRSLVGATNEKLFF | TGTGCCAGCAGATCACTAGTGGGGGCGACTAATGAAAAACTGTTTTTT
TRBJ1-6 | few | TRBV25-1 | - | CASSEFRDTSPIVSPLHF | TGTGCCAGCAGTGAATTCCGGGACACAAGCCCAATTGTCTCACCCCTCCACTTT
TRBJ2-2 | few | TRBV7-2 | - | CASSLAQGKLGELFF | TGTGCCAGCAGCTTAGCCCAGGGGAAACTTGGGGAGCTGTTTTTT
TRBJ2-1 | few | TRBV5-1 | - | CASSEAGSNEQFF | TGCGCCAGCAGCGAAGCCGGGAGCAATGAGCAGTTCTTC
TRBJ2-2 | once | TRBV27 | - | CASSLKRNTGELFF | TGTGCCAGCAGTTTAAAACGGAACACCGGGGAGCTGTTTTTT
TRBJ2-5 | - | TRBV2 | TRBD2 | CASRLLAGVQETQYF | TGTGCCAGTCGCCTCCTAGCGGGCGTACAAGAGACCCAGTACTTC
TRBJ2-1 | - | TRBV3-1 | TRBD2 | CASSPSGGPNNEQFF | TGTGCCAGCAGCCCTAGCGGGGGGCCCAACAATGAGCAGTTCTTC
TRBJ2-5 | - | TRBV10-3 | TRBD1 | CAISPNQLDRGQETQYF | TGTGCCATCAGTCCCAACCAGCTCGACAGGGGTCAAGAGACCCAGTACTTC
TRBJ2-5 | once | TRBV24-1 | TRBD1 | CATSDPRGTGWETQYF | TGTGCCACCAGTGATCCAAGGGGGACAGGTTGGGAGACCCAGTACTTC
TRBJ2-2 | - | TRBV7-3 | TRBD2 | CASSLNPGLAGPYTGELFF | TGTGCCAGCAGCTTAAACCCGGGACTAGCGGGACCATACACCGGGGAGCTGTTTTTT
TRBJ1-1 | medium-sized | TRBV12-3/TRBV12-4 | - | CASSLSGTARTEAFF | TGTGCCAGCAGTTTGTCCGGGACGGCTCGCACTGAAGCTTTCTTT
TRBJ1-2 | - | TRBV19 | - | CASSIDGFLYGYTF | TGTGCCAGTAGTATAGACGGCTTCTTATATGGCTACACCTTC
TRBJ2-1 | - | TRBV10-3 | - | CAISQGRDYNEQFF | TGTGCCATCAGCCAGGGACGTGACTACAATGAGCAGTTCTTC
TRBJ1-5 | - | TRBV19 | - | CASSIGQGRNQPQHF | TGTGCCAGTAGTATCGGGCAGGGGCGAAATCAGCCCCAGCATTTT
TRBJ2-1 | - | TRBV11-2 | - | CARPMGGGPYNEQFF | TGTGCCAGGCCGATGGGAGGGGGGCCCTACAATGAGCAGTTCTTC
TRBJ1-2 | - | TRBV6-5 | TRBD1 | CASNPGQGAGGYTF | TGTGCCAGCAACCCGGGACAGGGGGCAGGTGGCTACACCTTC
TRBJ2-5 | many | TRBV7-2 | TRBD1 | CASSPRWQGAGETQYF | TGTGCCAGCAGCCCACGGTGGCAGGGGGCGGGTGAGACCCAGTACTTC
TRBJ2-2 | few | TRBV7-3 | - | CASSFSAEVGELFF | TGTGCCAGCAGCTTCTCGGCGGAGGTGGGGGAGCTGTTTTTT
TRBJ2-5 | - | TRBV7-2 | - | CASSLGLSETQYF | TGTGCCAGCAGCTTAGGGCTATCGGAGACCCAGTACTTC
TRBJ1-4 | few | TRBV28 | - | CASSLSQAGTNEKLFF | TGTGCCAGCAGTTTATCCCAGGCAGGGACAAATGAAAAACTGTTTTTT
TRBJ2-2 | many | TRBV12-3/TRBV12-4 | - | CASSLGSTGELFF | TGTGCCAGCAGTTTGGGGTCAACCGGGGAGCTGTTTTTT
TRBJ2-3 | many | TRBV7-3 | TRBD1 | CASSATGGFTDTQYF | TGTGCCAGCAGCGCCACAGGGGGCTTCACAGATACGCAGTATTTT
TRBJ2-7 | - | TRBV4-1 | - | CASSMHRGLPPYEQYF | TGCGCCAGCAGCATGCACAGGGGACTACCCCCTTACGAGCAGTACTTC
TRBJ2-2 | - | TRBV9 | TRBD1 | CASSTGQGELFF | TGTGCCAGCAGCACGGGACAGGGGGAGCTGTTTTTT
TRBJ2-2 | few | TRBV6-8 | TRBD2 | CASSWTSGRASNTGELFF | TGTGCCAGCAGTTGGACTAGCGGGAGGGCTTCGAACACCGGGGAGCTGTTTTTT
TRBJ2-3 | few | TRBV19 | - | CASSTTYSSTDTQYF | TGTGCCAGTAGTACTACTTACTCTAGCACAGATACGCAGTATTTT
TRBJ1-1 | - | TRBV7-3 | TRBD1 | CASSNGQGGNTEAFF | TGTGCCAGCAGCAACGGACAGGGGGGGAACACTGAAGCTTTCTTT
TRBJ1-1 | - | TRBV7-8 | - | CASSLERGITEAFF | TGTGCCAGCAGCTTAGAGCGGGGTATCACTGAAGCTTTCTTT
TRBJ1-2 | - | TRBV20-1 | - | CSARVWGTPTGGGYTF | TGCAGTGCTAGAGTTTGGGGGACCCCGACCGGGGGGGGCTACACCTTC
TRBJ2-2 | few | TRBV12-3/TRBV12-4 | - | CAGSRGPANTGELFF | TGTGCCGGCTCCCGGGGACCCGCGAACACCGGGGAGCTGTTTTTT
TRBJ1-1 | many | TRBV7-2 | TRBD1 | CASSGRDRGIPEAFF | TGTGCCAGCAGCGGGCGGGACAGAGGGATCCCTGAAGCTTTCTTT
TRBJ1-5 | - | TRBV25-1 | TRBD1 | CASSETGTGGSNQPQHF | TGTGCCAGCAGTGAAACCGGGACAGGGGGTAGCAATCAGCCCCAGCATTTT
TRBJ1-6 | - | TRBV7-4 | - | CASSLEGRGAPLHF | TGTGCCAGCAGCTTAGAGGGGCGGGGGGCGCCCCTCCACTTT
TRBJ1-1 | many | TRBV7-2 | TRBD1 | CASSPTGGTEAFF | TGTGCCAGCAGTCCTACAGGGGGCACTGAAGCTTTCTTT
TRBJ2-7 | - | TRBV9 | TRBD2 | CASSATSDLAYEQYF | TGTGCCAGCAGCGCTACTAGCGACCTGGCCTACGAGCAGTACTTC
TRBJ2-1 | - | TRBV28 | TRBD2 | CASMSASGRALSSYNEQFF | TGTGCCAGCATGTCGGCTAGCGGGAGGGCTCTGAGCTCCTACAATGAGCAGTTCTTC
TRBJ2-7 | - | TRBV28 | TRBD1 | CASYPGTGSYEQYF | TGTGCCAGTTATCCCGGGACAGGGAGCTACGAGCAGTACTTC
TRBJ2-1 | - | TRBV20-1 | TRBD2 | CSARAGVGNEQFF | TGCAGTGCTCGAGCGGGAGTGGGGAATGAGCAGTTCTTC
TRBJ2-2 | - | TRBV30 | - | CAWRIRAGELFF | TGTGCCTGGAGAATACGGGCCGGGGAGCTGTTTTTT
TRBJ1-1 | few | TRBV5-1 | - | CASSLDWEATEAFF | TGCGCCAGCAGCTTGGATTGGGAGGCCACTGAAGCTTTCTTT
TRBJ1-2 | few | TRBV2 | TRBD1 | CASSGTGVAYGYTF | TGTGCCAGCAGTGGAACAGGGGTTGCGTATGGCTACACCTTC
TRBJ2-5 | - | TRBV20-1 | - | CSARDVRGKETQYF | TGCAGTGCTAGAGATGTGAGGGGGAAGGAGACCCAGTACTTC
TRBJ2-1 | many | TRBV7-8 | - | CASSLGGIYTYNEQFF | TGTGCCAGCAGCTTAGGGGGGATCTATACGTACAATGAGCAGTTCTTC